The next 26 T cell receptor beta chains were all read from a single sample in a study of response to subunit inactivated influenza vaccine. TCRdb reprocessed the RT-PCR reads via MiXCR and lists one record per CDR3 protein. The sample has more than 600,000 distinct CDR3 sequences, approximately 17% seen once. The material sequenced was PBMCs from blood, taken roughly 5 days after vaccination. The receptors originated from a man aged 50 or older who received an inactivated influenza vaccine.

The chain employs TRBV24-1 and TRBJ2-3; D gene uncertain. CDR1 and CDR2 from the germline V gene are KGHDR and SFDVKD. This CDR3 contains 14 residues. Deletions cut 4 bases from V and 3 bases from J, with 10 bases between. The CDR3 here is CATSEGRVTDTQYF. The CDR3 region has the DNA TGTGCCACCAGTGAGGGCCGGGTTACAGATACGCAGTATTTT.

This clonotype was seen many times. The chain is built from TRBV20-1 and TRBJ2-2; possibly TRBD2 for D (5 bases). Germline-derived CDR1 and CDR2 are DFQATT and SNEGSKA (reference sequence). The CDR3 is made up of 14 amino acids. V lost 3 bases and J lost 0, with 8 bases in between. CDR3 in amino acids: CSASGVTNTGELFF. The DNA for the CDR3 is TGCAGTGCTAGCGGGGTTACGAACACCGGGGAGCTGTTTTTT.

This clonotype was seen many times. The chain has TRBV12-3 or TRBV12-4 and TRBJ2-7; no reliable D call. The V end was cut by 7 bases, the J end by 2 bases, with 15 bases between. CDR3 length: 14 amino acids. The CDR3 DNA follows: TGTGCCAGCACCACCCCGTTACAACCCTACGAGCAGTACTTC. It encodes CASTTPLQPYEQYF.

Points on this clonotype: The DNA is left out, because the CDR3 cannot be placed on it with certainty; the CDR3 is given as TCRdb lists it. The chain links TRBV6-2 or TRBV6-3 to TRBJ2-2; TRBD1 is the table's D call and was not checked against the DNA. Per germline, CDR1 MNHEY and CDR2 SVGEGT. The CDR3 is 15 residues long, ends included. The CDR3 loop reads CASSSSDRPAGELFF.

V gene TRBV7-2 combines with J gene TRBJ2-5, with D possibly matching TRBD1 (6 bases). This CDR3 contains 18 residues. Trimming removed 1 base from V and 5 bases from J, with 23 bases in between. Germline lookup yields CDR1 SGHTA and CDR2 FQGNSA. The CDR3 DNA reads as TGTGCCAGCAGCTTAGGGCGTACCATATCGACAGGCTGGGAGACCCAGTACTTC. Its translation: CASSLGRTISTGWETQYF.

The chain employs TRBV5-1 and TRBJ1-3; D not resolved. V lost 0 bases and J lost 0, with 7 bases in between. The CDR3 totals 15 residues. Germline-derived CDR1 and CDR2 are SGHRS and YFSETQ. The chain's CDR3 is CASSLAPTSGNTIYF. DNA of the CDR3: TGCGCCAGCAGCTTGGCCCCTACCTCTGGAAACACCATATATTTT.

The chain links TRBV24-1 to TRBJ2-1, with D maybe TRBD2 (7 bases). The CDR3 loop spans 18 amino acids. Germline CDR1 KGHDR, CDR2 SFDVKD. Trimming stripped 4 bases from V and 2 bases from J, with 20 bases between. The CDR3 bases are TGTGCCACCAGTGACCCAGAGAGGGGGACTACAGCCTACAATGAGCAGTTCTTC. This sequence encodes CATSDPERGTTAYNEQFF.

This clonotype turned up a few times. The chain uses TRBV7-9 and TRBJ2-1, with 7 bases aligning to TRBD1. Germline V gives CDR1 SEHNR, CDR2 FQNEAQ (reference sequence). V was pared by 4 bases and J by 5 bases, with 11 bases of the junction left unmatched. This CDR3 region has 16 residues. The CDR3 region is CASSSFDRVGDNEQFF. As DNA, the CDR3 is TGTGCCAGCAGCTCCTTTGACAGGGTGGGGGACAATGAGCAGTTCTTC. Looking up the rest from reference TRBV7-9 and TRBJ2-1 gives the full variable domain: DTGVSQNPRHKITKRGQNVTFRCDPISEHNRLYWYRQTLGQGPEFLTYFQNEAQLEKSRLLSDRFSAERPKGSFSTLEIQRTEQGDSAMYLCASSSFDRVGDNEQFFGPGTRLTVL.

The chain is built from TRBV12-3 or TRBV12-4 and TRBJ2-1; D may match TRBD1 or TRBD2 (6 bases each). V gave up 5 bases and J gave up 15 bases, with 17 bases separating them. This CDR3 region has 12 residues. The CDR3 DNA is TGTGCCAGCAGTCCCGGGACGGGGGCTCTGTTCTTC. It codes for CASSPGTGALFF.

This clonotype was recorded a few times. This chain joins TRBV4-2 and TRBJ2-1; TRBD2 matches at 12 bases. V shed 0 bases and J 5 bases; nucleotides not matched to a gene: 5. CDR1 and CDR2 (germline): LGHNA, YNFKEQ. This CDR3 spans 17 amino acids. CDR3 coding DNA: TGTGCCAGCAGCCAAGAGCTAGCGGGAGGGTATGACAATGAGCAGTTCTTC. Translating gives CASSQELAGGYDNEQFF.

In nucleotides, the CDR3 is TGTGCCACCAGCAGGGACTTGGTGGCTCCGGGCGGGGAGCTGTTTTTT. Translated, it gives CATSRDLVAPGGELFF. The chain employs TRBV15 and TRBJ2-2; D perhaps matches TRBD2 (5 bases). V lost 3 bases, J lost 7 bases, and 18 bases lay in between. This CDR3 has 16 residues. Per germline, CDR1 LNHNV and CDR2 YYDKDF (reference sequence).

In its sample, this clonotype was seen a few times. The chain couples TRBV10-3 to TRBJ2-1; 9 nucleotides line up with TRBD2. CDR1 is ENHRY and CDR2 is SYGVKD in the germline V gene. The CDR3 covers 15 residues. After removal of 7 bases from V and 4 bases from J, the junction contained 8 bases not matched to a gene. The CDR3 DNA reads TGTGCCATCATGTCCCGACTAGCGGATTACAATGAGCAGTTCTTC. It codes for CAIMSRLADYNEQFF.

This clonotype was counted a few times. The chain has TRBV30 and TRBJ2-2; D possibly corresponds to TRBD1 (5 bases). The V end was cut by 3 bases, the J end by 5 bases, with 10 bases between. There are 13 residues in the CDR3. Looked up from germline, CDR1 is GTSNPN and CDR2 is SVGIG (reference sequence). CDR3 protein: CAWRERGTGELFF. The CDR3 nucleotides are TGTGCCTGGAGGGAAAGGGGAACCGGGGAGCTGTTTTTT.

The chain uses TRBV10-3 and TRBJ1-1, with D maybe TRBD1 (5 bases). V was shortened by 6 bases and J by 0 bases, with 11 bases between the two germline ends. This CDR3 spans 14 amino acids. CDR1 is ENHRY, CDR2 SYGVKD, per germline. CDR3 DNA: TGTGCCATCAGCGGAGGGGTGGTGAACACTGAAGCTTTCTTT. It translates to CAISGGVVNTEAFF.

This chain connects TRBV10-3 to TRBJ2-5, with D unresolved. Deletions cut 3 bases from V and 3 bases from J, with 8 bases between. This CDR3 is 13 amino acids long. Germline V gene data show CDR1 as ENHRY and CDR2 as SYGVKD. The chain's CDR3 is CAISDSAKETQYF. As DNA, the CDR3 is TGTGCCATCAGTGACAGCGCCAAAGAGACCCAGTACTTC.

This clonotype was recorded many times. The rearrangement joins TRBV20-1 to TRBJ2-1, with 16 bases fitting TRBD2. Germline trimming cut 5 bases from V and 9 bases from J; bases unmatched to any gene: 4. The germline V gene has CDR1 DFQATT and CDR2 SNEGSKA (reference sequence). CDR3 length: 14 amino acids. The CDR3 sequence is CSAGTSGGATEQFF. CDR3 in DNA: TGCAGTGCTGGGACTAGCGGGGGGGCCACTGAGCAGTTCTTC.

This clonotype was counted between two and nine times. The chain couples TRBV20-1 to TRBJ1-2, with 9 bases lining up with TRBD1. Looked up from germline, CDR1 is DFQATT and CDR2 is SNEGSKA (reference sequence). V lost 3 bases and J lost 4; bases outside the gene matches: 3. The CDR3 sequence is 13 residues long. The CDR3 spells CSARGQGGYGYTF. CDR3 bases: TGCAGTGCTAGGGGACAGGGTGGCTATGGCTACACCTTC.

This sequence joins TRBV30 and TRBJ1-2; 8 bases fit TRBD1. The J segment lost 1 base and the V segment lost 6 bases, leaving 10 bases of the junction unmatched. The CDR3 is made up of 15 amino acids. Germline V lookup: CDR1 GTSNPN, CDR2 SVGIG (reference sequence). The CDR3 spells CACLKRDRNNYGYTF. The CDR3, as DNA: TGTGCCTGTCTTAAGAGGGACAGGAATAACTATGGCTACACCTTC.

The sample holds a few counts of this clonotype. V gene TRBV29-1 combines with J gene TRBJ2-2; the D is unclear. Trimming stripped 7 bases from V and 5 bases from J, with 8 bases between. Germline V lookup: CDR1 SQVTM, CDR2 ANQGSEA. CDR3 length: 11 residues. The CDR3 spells CSGLRTGELFF. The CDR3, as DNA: TGCAGCGGATTACGGACCGGGGAGCTGTTTTTT.

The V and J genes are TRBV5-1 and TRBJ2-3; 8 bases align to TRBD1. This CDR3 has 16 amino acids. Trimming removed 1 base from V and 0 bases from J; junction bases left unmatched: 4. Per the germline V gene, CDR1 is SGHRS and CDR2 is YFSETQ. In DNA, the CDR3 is TGCGCCAGCAGCTTGAACCGGGACAGGAGCACAGATACGCAGTATTTT. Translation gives CASSLNRDRSTDTQYF.

Written as DNA, the CDR3 is TGCAGCGTATCAAGACTAACAGGGTGGAGCACTGAAGCTTTCTTT. As protein: CSVSRLTGWSTEAFF. This sequence joins TRBV29-1 and TRBJ1-1; a possible D gene is TRBD1 (6 bases). The V gene lost 6 bases and the J gene lost 4 bases, with 21 bases spanning the gap. Germline values: CDR1 SQVTM, CDR2 ANQGSEA. The CDR3 covers 15 residues.

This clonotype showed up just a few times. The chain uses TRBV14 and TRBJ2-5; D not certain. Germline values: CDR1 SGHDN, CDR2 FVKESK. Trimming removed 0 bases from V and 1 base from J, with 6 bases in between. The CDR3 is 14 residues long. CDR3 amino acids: CASSQDWAQETQYF. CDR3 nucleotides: TGTGCCAGCAGCCAAGATTGGGCCCAAGAGACCCAGTACTTC.

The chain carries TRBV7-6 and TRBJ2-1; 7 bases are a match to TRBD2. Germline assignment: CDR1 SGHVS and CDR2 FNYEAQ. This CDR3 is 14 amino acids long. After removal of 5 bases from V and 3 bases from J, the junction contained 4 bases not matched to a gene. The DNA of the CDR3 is TGTGCCAGCAGCAACCGGACTAGCTACAATGAGCAGTTCTTC. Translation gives CASSNRTSYNEQFF.

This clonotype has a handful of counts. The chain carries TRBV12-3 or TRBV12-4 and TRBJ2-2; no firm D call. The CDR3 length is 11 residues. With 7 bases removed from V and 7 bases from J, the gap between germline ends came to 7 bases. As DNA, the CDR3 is TGTGCCAGCATGCAGTACGGGGAGCTGTTTTTT. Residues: CASMQYGELFF.

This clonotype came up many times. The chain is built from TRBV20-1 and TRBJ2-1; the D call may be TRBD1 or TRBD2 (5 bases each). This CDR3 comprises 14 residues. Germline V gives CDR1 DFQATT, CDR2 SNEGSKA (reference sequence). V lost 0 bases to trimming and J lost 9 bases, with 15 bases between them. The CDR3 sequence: CSARDLRSGTEQFF. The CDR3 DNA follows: TGCAGTGCTAGAGATCTGCGTTCAGGGACTGAGCAGTTCTTC.

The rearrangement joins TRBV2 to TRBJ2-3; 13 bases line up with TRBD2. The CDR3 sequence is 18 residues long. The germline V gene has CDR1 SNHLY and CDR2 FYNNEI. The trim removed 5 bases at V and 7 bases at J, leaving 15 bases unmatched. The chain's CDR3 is CASSPSTSGGPKVYTQYF. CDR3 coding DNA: TGTGCCAGCAGTCCTTCGACTAGCGGGGGGCCAAAGGTTTATACGCAGTATTTT. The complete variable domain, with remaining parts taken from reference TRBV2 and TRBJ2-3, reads EPEVTQTPSHQVTQMGQEVILRCVPISNHLYFYWYRQILGQKVEFLVSFYNNEISEKSEIFDDQFSVERPDGSNFTLKIRSTKLEDSAMYFCASSPSTSGGPKVYTQYFGPGTRLTVL.